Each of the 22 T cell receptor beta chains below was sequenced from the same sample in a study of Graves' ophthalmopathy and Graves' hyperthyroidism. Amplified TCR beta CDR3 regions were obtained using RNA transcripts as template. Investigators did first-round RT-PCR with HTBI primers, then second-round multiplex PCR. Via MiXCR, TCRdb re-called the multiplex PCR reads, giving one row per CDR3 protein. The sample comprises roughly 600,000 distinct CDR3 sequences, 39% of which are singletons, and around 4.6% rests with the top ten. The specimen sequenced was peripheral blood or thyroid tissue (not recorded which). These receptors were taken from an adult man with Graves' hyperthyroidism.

CDR3: CATSAGGGPSYNEQFF. The CDR3 nucleotides read TGTGCCACCAGTGCCGGCGGCGGACCCTCCTACAATGAGCAGTTCTTC. V is TRBV24-1 and J is TRBJ2-1; D call uncertain. The ends were cut back, 5 bases at V and 0 bases at J, with 13 bases in the middle. CDR1 is KGHDR and CDR2 is SFDVKD in the germline V gene. The CDR3 is 16 residues long.

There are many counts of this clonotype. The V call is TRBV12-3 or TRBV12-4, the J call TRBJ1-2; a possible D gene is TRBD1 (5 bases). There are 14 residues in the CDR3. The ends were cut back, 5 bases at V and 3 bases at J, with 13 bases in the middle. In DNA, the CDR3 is TGTGCCAGCAGTGCCTGGGACGGCGACTATGGCTACACCTTC. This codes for CASSAWDGDYGYTF.

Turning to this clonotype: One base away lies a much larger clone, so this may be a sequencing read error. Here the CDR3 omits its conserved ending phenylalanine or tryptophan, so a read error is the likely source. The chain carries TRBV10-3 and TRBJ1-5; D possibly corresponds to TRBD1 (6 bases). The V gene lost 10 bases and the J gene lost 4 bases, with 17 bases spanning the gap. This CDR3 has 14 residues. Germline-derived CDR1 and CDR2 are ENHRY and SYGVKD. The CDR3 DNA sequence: TGTGCCAGCAGGACCATCCAGGGGAATCAGCCCCAGCATCTT. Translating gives CASRTIQGNQPQHL.

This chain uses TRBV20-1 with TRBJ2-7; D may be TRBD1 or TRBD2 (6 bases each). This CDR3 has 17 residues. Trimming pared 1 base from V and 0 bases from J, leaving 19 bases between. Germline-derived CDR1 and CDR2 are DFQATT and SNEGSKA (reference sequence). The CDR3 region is CSARGGPPSGFSYEQYF. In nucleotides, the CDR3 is TGCAGTGCTAGAGGGGGGCCTCCAAGCGGGTTCTCCTACGAGCAGTACTTC.

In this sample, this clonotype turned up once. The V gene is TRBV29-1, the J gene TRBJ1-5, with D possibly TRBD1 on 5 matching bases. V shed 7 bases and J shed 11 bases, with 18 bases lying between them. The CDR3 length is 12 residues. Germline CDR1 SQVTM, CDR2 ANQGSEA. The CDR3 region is CSAAEGRETQHF. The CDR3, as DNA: TGCAGCGCCGCCGAGGGACGAGAGACCCAGCATTTT.

The CDR3 loop is CASSDPGQGSYTF. The CDR3 bases are TGTGCCAGCAGTGACCCGGGACAGGGGTCCTACACCTTC. V and J are TRBV25-1 and TRBJ1-2, with TRBD1 identical over 10 bases. The V and J ends lost 3 bases and 10 bases, in that order; junction bases with no gene match: 5. There are 13 residues in the CDR3. Germline V lookup: CDR1 MGHDK, CDR2 SYGVNS.

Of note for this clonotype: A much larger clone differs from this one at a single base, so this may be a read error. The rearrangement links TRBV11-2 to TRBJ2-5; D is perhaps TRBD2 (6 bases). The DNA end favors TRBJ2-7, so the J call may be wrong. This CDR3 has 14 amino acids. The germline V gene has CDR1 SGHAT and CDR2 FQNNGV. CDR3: CARSLEAGPYEQYF. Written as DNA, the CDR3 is TGTGCCCGCAGCTTAGAGGCGGGACCCTACGAGCAGTACTTC.

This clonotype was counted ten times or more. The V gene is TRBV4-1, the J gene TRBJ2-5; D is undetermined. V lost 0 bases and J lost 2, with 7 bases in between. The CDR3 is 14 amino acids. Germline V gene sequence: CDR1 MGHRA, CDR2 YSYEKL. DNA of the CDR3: TGCGCCAGCAGCCAAGAGTCGGAGCAAGAGACCCAGTACTTC. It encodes CASSQESEQETQYF.

The CDR3 sequence: CASSPTTQETQYF. The CDR3 DNA reads TGCGCCAGCAGCCCGACGACCCAAGAGACCCAGTACTTC. The chain couples TRBV5-1 to TRBJ2-5; D call uncertain. The CDR3 contains 13 residues. The germline CDR1 and CDR2 sequences are SGHRS and YFSETQ. V was pared by 4 bases and J by 1 base, with 8 bases between.

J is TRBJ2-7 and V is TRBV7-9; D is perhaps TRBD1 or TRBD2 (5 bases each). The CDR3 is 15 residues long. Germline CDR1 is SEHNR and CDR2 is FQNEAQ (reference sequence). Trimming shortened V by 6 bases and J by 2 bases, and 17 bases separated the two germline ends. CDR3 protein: CASRLVGTEAYEQYF. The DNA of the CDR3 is TGTGCCAGCAGACTAGTCGGGACGGAAGCCTACGAGCAGTACTTC. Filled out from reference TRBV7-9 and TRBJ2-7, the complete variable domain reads DTGVSQNPRHKITKRGQNVTFRCDPISEHNRLYWYRQTLGQGPEFLTYFQNEAQLEKSRLLSDRFSAERPKGSFSTLEIQRTEQGDSAMYLCASRLVGTEAYEQYFGPGTRLTVT.

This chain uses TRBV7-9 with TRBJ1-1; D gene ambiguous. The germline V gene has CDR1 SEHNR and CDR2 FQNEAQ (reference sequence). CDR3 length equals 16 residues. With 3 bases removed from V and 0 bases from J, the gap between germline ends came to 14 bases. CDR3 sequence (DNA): TGTGCCAGCAGCTTGGTCCCTCGAGCCGTGAACACTGAAGCTTTCTTT. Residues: CASSLVPRAVNTEAFF.

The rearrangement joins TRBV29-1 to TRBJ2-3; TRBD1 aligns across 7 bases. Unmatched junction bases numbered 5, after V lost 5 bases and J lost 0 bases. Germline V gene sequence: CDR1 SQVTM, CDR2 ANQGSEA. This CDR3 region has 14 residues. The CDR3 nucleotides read TGCAGCGTTTCCGGGACAGCTAGCACAGATACGCAGTATTTT. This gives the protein CSVSGTASTDTQYF.

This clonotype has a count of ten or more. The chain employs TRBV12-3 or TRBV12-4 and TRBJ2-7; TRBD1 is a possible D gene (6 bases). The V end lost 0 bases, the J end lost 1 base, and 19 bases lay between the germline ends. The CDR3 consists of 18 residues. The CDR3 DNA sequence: TGTGCCAGCAGTTTAGCCCCATTAGCTCCAGGACAGTCCTACGAGCAGTACTTC. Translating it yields CASSLAPLAPGQSYEQYF.

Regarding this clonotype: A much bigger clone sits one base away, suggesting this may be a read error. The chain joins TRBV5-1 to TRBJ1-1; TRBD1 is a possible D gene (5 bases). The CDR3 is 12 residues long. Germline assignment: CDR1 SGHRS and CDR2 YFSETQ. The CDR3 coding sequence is TGCGCCAGCAGCTTCGTAGGGGCTGAAGCTTCCTTT. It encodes CASSFVGAEASF.

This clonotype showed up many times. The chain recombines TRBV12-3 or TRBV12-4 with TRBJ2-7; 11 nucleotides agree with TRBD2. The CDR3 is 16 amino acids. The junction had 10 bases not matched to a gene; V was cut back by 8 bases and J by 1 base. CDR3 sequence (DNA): TGTGCCAGCTCGGGACTAGCGGAGTTGAGTTCCTACGAGCAGTACTTC. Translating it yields CASSGLAELSSYEQYF.

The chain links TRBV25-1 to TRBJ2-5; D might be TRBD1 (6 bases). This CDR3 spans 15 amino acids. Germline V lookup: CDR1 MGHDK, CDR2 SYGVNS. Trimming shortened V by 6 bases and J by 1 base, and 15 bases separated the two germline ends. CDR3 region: CASSLVQGTQETQYF. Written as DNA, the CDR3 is TGTGCCAGCAGCTTAGTCCAGGGGACCCAAGAGACCCAGTACTTC. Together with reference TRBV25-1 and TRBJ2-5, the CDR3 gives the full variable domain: EADIYQTPRYLVIGTGKKITLECSQTMGHDKMYWYQQDPGMELHLIHYSYGVNSTEKGDLSSESTVSRIRTEHFPLTLESARPSHTSQYLCASSLVQGTQETQYFGPGTRLLVL.

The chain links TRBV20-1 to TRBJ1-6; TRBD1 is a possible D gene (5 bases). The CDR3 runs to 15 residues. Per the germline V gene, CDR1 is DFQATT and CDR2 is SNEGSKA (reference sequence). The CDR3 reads CRARDEGQESSPLHF. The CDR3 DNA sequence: TGCAGGGCCAGAGACGAGGGGCAGGAGAGTTCACCCCTCCACTTT.

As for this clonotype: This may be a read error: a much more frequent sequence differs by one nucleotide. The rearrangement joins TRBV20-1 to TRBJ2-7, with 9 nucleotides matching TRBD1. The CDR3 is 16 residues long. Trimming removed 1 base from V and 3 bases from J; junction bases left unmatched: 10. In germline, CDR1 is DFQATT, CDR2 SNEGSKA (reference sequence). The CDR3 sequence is CSARGTGAIRGYEQYF. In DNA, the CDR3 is TGCAGTGCTAGAGGGACAGGGGCTATACGCGGCTACGAGCAGTACTTC.

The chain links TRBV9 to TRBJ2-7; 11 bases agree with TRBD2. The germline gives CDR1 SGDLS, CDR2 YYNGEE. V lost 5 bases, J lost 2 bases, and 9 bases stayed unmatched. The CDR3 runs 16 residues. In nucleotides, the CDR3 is TGTGCCAGCAGTCTCTCCAGACTAGCGGGGACCTACGAGCAGTACTTC. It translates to CASSLSRLAGTYEQYF. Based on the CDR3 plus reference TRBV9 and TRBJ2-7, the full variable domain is DSGVTQTPKHLITATGQRVTLRCSPRSGDLSVYWYQQSLDQGLQFLIQYYNGEERAKGNILERFSAQQFPDLHSELNLSSLELGDSALYFCASSLSRLAGTYEQYFGPGTRLTVT.

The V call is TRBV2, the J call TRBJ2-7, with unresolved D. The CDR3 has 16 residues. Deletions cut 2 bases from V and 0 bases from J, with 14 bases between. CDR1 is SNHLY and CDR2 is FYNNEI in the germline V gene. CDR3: CASSETPAASSYEQYF. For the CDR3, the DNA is TGTGCCAGCAGTGAAACCCCGGCAGCCTCCTCCTACGAGCAGTACTTC.

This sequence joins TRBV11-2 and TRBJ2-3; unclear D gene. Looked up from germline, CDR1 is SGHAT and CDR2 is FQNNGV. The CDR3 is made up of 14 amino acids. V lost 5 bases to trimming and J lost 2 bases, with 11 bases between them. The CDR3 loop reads CASSQPTTTDTQYF. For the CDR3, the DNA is TGTGCCAGCAGCCAACCTACAACCACAGATACGCAGTATTTT. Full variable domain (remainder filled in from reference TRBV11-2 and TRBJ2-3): EAGVAQSPRYKIIEKRQSVAFWCNPISGHATLYWYQQILGQGPKLLIQFQNNGVVDDSQLPKDRFSAERLKGVDSTLKIQPAKLEDSAVYLCASSQPTTTDTQYFGPGTRLTVL.

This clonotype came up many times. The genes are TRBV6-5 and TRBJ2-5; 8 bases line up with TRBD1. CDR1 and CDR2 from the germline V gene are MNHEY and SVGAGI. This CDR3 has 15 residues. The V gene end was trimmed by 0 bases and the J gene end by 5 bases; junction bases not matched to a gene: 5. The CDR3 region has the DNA TGTGCCAGCAGTTACTCGACAGGGGATTACGAGACCCAGTACTTC. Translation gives CASSYSTGDYETQYF.